These 16 T cell receptor beta chains originate from one sample sequenced in a study of molecular identifiers for immune sequencing clone quantification (dated by TCRdb to the late 2010s). The protocol used for the library was PCR. Sequencing was performed on an Illumina HiSeq 4000. TCRdb took the public reads, trimmed them with fastp at Q25, ran MiXCR for clone calling and kept in-frame beta chains. Each entry is one CDR3 protein sequence, shown with its most common DNA and genes. The sample table records 300,000 to 400,000 distinct CDR3 sequences; roughly 23% of these occur just once. Roughly 0.86% of the sample is held by the ten biggest clonotypes. The specimen was naive CD8+ T cells from blood, with Jurkat cell RNA spiked in. The cell subset or site label, read with the paper, signifies: FACS-sorted CD8+CD4-CCR7+CD45RA+ naive T cells. Source of these receptors: a human donor in good health. Some libraries in this study had Jurkat cell RNA spiked in.

About this clonotype itself: A much larger clone differs by one base, so this may be a read error. The chain links TRBV19 to TRBJ2-1, with D possibly TRBD2 on 6 matching bases. The CDR3 consists of 15 residues. CDR1 and CDR2 (germline): LNHDA, SQIVND (reference sequence). CDR3 nucleotides: TGTGCCAGTAGTAAGGGCGGGATCCCTGGGAATGGGCAGTTCTTC. Residues: CASSKGGIPGNGQFF.

For the CDR3, the DNA is TGCGCCAGCAGCCAAGATGGACAGAACACCGGGGAGCTGTTTTTT. Protein sequence: CASSQDGQNTGELFF. The rearrangement links TRBV4-3 to TRBJ2-2; TRBD1 is a possible D gene (5 bases). The germline V and J ends were trimmed by 0 bases and 1 base, with 6 bases remaining between them. Germline V lookup: CDR1 LGHNA, CDR2 YSLEER. The CDR3 spans 15 residues.

This clonotype appeared once. This clone may be a read error of a much larger clone one base away. The CDR3 sequence: CASSPRDRSSTDTQYF. The CDR3 DNA sequence: TGTGCCAGCAGCCCTCGAGACAGGAGTTCCACAGATACGCAGTATTTT. The chain carries TRBV13 and TRBJ2-3; maybe TRBD1 (6 bases). Trimming left V 5 bases short and J 2 bases short, with 17 bases between. The length of the CDR3 is 16 residues. The germline V gene encodes CDR1 PRHDT and CDR2 FYEKMQ (reference sequence). The whole variable domain, remainder taken from reference TRBV13 and TRBJ2-3, is AAGVIQSPRHLIKEKRETATLKCYPIPRHDTVYWYQQGPGQDPQFLISFYEKMQSDKGSIPDRFSAQQFSDYHSELNMSSLELGDSALYFCASSPRDRSSTDTQYFGPGTRLTVL.

This clonotype was counted ten times or more. The V gene is TRBV7-3, the J gene TRBJ2-1; 7 bases match TRBD1. Losses at the gene ends were 3 bases for V and 4 bases for J; bases not matched to a gene: 18. Germline CDR1 reads SGHTA; CDR2 reads FQGTGA. The CDR3 sequence is 19 residues long. CDR3 sequence (DNA): TGTGCCAGCAGCTTCGAGATCAATACCGGACAGGTATTGTACAATGAGCAGTTCTTC. Translated, it gives CASSFEINTGQVLYNEQFF.

Note on this clonotype: A read error is possible here, since a much larger clone lies one base away. The chain employs TRBV5-1 and TRBJ2-7; D might be TRBD1 (5 bases). The CDR3 is 17 residues long. Between the trimmed V and J ends, which lost 1 base and 2 bases, there was a span of 19 bases. Per the germline V gene, CDR1 is SGHRS and CDR2 is YFSETQ. The CDR3 sequence is CASSLQFPGHQPYEQYF. The CDR3 DNA is TGCGCCAGCAGCTTGCAATTTCCAGGGCACCAACCCTACGAGCAGTACTTC. Supplemented by reference TRBV5-1 and TRBJ2-7, the full variable domain reads KAGVTQTPRYLIKTRGQQVTLSCSPISGHRSVSWYQQTPGQGLQFLFEYFSETQRNKGNFPGRFSGRQFSNSRSEMNVSTLELGDSALYLCASSLQFPGHQPYEQYFGPGTRLTVT.

In this sample, this clonotype turned up many times. The chain couples TRBV5-8 to TRBJ2-3; D is uncertain. The germline gives CDR1 SGHTS, CDR2 YDEGEE. V was cut by 4 bases and J by 1 base, with 16 bases left in between. This CDR3 comprises 16 residues. CDR3 DNA: TGTGCCAGCAGCACGTACGACCCCCGCGGCACAGATACGCAGTATTTT. Translated, it gives CASSTYDPRGTDTQYF.

V usage is TRBV27 and J usage is TRBJ1-5, with 8 bases matching TRBD1. This CDR3 region has 15 residues. With V trimmed by 6 bases and J by 0 bases, 4 bases remained unmatched. Germline assignment: CDR1 MNHEY and CDR2 SMNVEV (reference sequence). This CDR3 is CASRGTGSSNQPQHF. CDR3 in DNA: TGTGCCAGCAGGGGGACAGGATCTAGCAATCAGCCCCAGCATTTT.

This clonotype was observed a single time. A read error is possible here, since a much larger clone lies one base away. This chain connects TRBV20-1 to TRBJ1-2; tentative D call: TRBD1 (5 bases). CDR3 size: 15 residues. The V end was cut by 0 bases, the J end by 5 bases, with 16 bases between. The germline V gene has CDR1 DFQATT and CDR2 SNEGSKA (reference sequence). CDR3 sequence: CSAREPDGGAYGYTF. DNA of the CDR3: TGCAGTGCTAGAGAACCGGACGGGGGAGCTTATGGCTACACCTTC.

This clonotype was counted ten times or more. The chain is built from TRBV15 and TRBJ1-5; TRBD1 might be the D (5 bases). CDR3 length: 14 amino acids. Germline-derived CDR1 and CDR2 are LNHNV and YYDKDF (reference sequence). CDR3 nucleotide sequence: TGTGCGGCCGGGACGGCGGATAGCAATCAGCCCCAGCATTTT. This translates into CAAGTADSNQPQHF.

Worth noting for this clonotype: One end of the junction varies from germline; a read error may be responsible. The chain has TRBV4-1 and TRBJ1-2; a weak D match, TRBD1 (6 bases). The CDR3 is 16 residues long. The germline V gene has CDR1 MGHRA and CDR2 YSYEKL. The CDR3 reads CASGQDLGGAGYGYTF. The CDR3 DNA sequence: TGCGCCAGCGGCCAAGATTTGGGGGGCGCTGGCTATGGCTACACCTTT.

In this sample, this clonotype turned up a few times. The chain combines TRBV27 with TRBJ2-6; D is perhaps TRBD1 (6 bases). This CDR3 spans 15 amino acids. V shed 3 bases and J shed 2 bases, with 8 bases lying between them. Germline V gene sequence: CDR1 MNHEY, CDR2 SMNVEV (reference sequence). Here the CDR3 reads CASSFRTAGANVLTF. CDR3 nucleotides: TGTGCCAGCAGTTTTCGGACAGCTGGGGCCAACGTCCTGACTTTC.

This clonotype showed up just a few times. As DNA, the CDR3 is TGTGCCAGCAGCGGGAACAGGGGCGATACGCAGTATTTT. Amino acid sequence: CASSGNRGDTQYF. The chain has TRBV9 and TRBJ2-3; 7 bases are a match to TRBD1. V lost 3 bases, J lost 6 bases, and 4 bases stayed unmatched. The CDR3 runs to 13 residues. CDR1 SGDLS and CDR2 YYNGEE come from the germline V gene.

This clonotype showed up many times. In DNA form, the CDR3 reads TGTGCCAGCAGCCAAGTTGCCGGGGGGGGACCTAATTCACCCCTCCACTTT. Its translation is CASSQVAGGGPNSPLHF. The chain carries TRBV14 and TRBJ1-6, with D tentatively TRBD1 (5 bases). The CDR3 is made up of 17 amino acids. Trimming took 1 base from V and 6 from J, leaving 16 bases between them. Germline CDR1 and CDR2: SGHDN and FVKESK.

At least ten counts were recorded for this clonotype. This chain joins TRBV7-9 and TRBJ2-7; TRBD1 is a possible D gene (5 bases). V lost 5 bases to trimming and J lost 4 bases, with 12 bases between them. The germline V gene encodes CDR1 SEHNR and CDR2 FQNEAQ (reference sequence). This CDR3 spans 13 amino acids. This CDR3 is CASSDSLGYEQYF. CDR3 nucleotide sequence: TGTGCCAGCAGCGACAGTCTAGGATACGAGCAGTACTTC.

This clonotype was seen many times. The V and J genes are TRBV25-1 and TRBJ1-5; maybe TRBD1 (5 bases). Trimming cost V 6 bases and J 6 bases, with 15 bases left between them. From germline, CDR1 is MGHDK and CDR2 SYGVNS. This CDR3 comprises 14 residues. CDR3 coding DNA: TGTGCCAGCAGCGGGGGGGGTGTCAGTCAGCCCCAGCATTTT. Translating gives CASSGGGVSQPQHF. Supplemented by reference TRBV25-1 and TRBJ1-5, the full variable domain reads EADIYQTPRYLVIGTGKKITLECSQTMGHDKMYWYQQDPGMELHLIHYSYGVNSTEKGDLSSESTVSRIRTEHFPLTLESARPSHTSQYLCASSGGGVSQPQHFGDGTRLSIL.

With regard to this clonotype: This could be a read error, since a much larger clone is one nucleotide away. This CDR3 fails to terminate in the conserved phenylalanine or tryptophan, so it likely reflects a read error. This chain connects TRBV27 to TRBJ1-5, with D unresolved. CDR1 and CDR2 from the germline V gene are MNHEY and SMNVEV (reference sequence). The CDR3 contains 15 residues. The ends were cut back, 2 bases at V and 2 bases at J, with 10 bases in the middle. CDR3 loop: CASSLIPLGNQPQHC. Written as DNA, the CDR3 is TGTGCCAGCAGTTTAATCCCGCTTGGCAATCAGCCCCAGCATTGT.